The 6 T cell receptor beta chains presented below share a single source sample, sequenced in a study of naive and memory T cell subsets. Study conclusions and caveats: Naive repertoires, especially CD8, held a few larger clonotypes, possibly memory cells re-expressing CD45RA.

The antigens these receptors bind are not known. An equimolar mix of two oligonucleotides served as the beta constant-region primer for TRBC1 and TRBC2. The ligated cDNA underwent four PCR rounds using SP2 and nested alpha and beta constant-region primers. From the UMI-ligation and nested PCR reads, TCRdb called clonotypes with MiXCR, one entry per CDR3 protein. This sample has 130,000 to 150,000 distinct CDR3 sequences, with 22% found just once. Sequenced: naive CD4+ T cells from blood. Source of these receptors: a human donor in good health.

The chain links TRBV20-1 to TRBJ2-5; a possible D gene is TRBD2 (6 bases). CDR3 length: 15 amino acids. Germline CDR1 reads DFQATT; CDR2 reads SNEGSKA (reference sequence). V was cut by 3 bases and J by 1 base, with 15 bases left in between. The CDR3 protein is CSASKASAAQETQYF. CDR3 DNA sequence: TGCAGTGCTAGCAAGGCTAGCGCGGCCCAAGAGACCCAGTACTTC.

A few counts support this clonotype. The gene calls are TRBV6-5 and TRBJ1-6, with TRBD1 matching 10 bases. CDR3 size: 14 residues. The germline gives CDR1 MNHEY, CDR2 SVGAGI. V shed 6 bases, J shed 9 bases, and the junction held 5 bases outside the gene matches. CDR3 DNA sequence: TGTGCCAGCAGAACCGGGACAGGGGTTTCACCCCTCCACTTT. Translation: CASRTGTGVSPLHF.

This clonotype was counted between two and nine times. The chain combines TRBV12-3 or TRBV12-4 with TRBJ2-1, with D uncertain. This CDR3 spans 15 amino acids. The V end was cut by 6 bases, the J end by 3 bases, with 15 bases between. The DNA for the CDR3 is TGTGCCAGCAGAATGAAGAGTGTAAGCTACAATGAGCAGTTCTTC. Its protein product is CASRMKSVSYNEQFF.

The gene calls are TRBV11-2 and TRBJ2-3; D is undetermined. V was pared by 2 bases and J by 2 bases, with 11 bases between. This CDR3 has 15 amino acids. Germline loops: CDR1 SGHAT, CDR2 FQNNGV. This CDR3 is CASSLRRQLTDTQYF. The DNA of the CDR3 is TGTGCCAGCAGCTTAAGGCGACAACTCACAGATACGCAGTATTTT.

The chain has TRBV12-3 or TRBV12-4 and TRBJ2-2; 16 bases fit TRBD2. The CDR3 covers 18 residues. V shed 5 bases and J 1 base; nucleotides not matched to a gene: 4. Here the CDR3 reads CASSPGLAGGRNTGELFF. CDR3 coding DNA: TGTGCCAGCAGTCCGGGACTAGCGGGAGGGAGGAACACCGGGGAGCTGTTTTTT.

This chain links TRBV20-1 with TRBJ2-7; no definite D call. CDR3 length: 12 amino acids. Trimming took off 2 bases at V and 0 bases at J, with 5 bases between the two ends. In germline, CDR1 is DFQATT, CDR2 SNEGSKA (reference sequence). The CDR3 sequence: CSARLSSYEQYF. The DNA of the CDR3 is TGCAGTGCTAGATTGAGCTCCTACGAGCAGTACTTC.